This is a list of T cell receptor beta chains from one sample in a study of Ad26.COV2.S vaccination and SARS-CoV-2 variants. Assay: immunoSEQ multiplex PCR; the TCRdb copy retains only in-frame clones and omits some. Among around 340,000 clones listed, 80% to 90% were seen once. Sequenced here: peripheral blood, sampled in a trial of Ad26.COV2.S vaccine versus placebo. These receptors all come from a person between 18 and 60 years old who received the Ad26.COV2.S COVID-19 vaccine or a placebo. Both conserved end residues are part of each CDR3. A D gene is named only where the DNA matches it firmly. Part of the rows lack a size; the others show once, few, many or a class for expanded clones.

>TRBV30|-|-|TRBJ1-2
CAWTSGLRHLF
TGTGCCTGGACCTCGGGACTGCGACACCTCTTC
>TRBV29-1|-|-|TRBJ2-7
CSVAAPRTYEQYF
TGCAGCGTTGCCGCACCACGAACCTACGAGCAGTACTTC
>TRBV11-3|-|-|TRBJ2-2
CASSFGGGDTGELFF
TGTGCCAGCAGCTTCGGCGGAGGGGACACCGGGGAGCTGTTTTTT
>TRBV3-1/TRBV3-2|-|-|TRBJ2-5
CASSQRTAQETQYF
TGTGCCAGCAGCCAAAGGACAGCTCAAGAGACCCAGTACTTC
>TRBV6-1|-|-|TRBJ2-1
CASSETEHEFSSYNEQFF
TGTGCCAGCAGTGAAACAGAGCATGAATTCAGCTCCTACAATGAGCAGTTCTTC
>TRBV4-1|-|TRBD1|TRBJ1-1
CASSHGTGGMNTEAFF
TGCGCCAGCAGCCACGGGACAGGGGGCATGAACACTGAAGCTTTCTTT
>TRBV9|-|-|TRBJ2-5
CASSVDGRQETQYF
TGTGCCAGCAGCGTAGACGGGCGCCAAGAGACCCAGTACTTC
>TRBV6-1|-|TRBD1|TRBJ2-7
CASSETGLYEQYF
TGTGCCAGCAGTGAGACAGGGTTATACGAGCAGTACTTC
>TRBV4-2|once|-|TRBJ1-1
CASSQSLGPRNETEAFF
TGTGCCAGCAGCCAAAGCCTGGGACCCCGGAATGAGACTGAAGCTTTCTTT
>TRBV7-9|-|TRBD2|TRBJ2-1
CASSLVGGSGASDNEQFF
TGTGCCAGCAGCTTAGTGGGGGGGTCAGGAGCATCGGACAATGAGCAGTTCTTC
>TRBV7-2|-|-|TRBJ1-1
CASSRDGNTEAFF
TGTGCCAGCAGCAGGGATGGGAACACTGAAGCTTTCTTT
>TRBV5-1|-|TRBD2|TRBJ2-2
CASSPDLAGAPTGELFF
TGCGCCAGCAGCCCCGACCTAGCGGGGGCCCCCACCGGGGAGCTGTTTTTT
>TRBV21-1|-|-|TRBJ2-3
CASSKGTSGGHTDTQYF
TGTGCCAGCAGCAAAGGGACTAGCGGGGGCCACACAGATACGCAGTATTTT
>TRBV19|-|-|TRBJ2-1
CASSIRGFRQFF
TGTGCCAGTAGTATAAGGGGGTTTAGGCAGTTCTTC
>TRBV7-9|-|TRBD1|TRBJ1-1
CASSSGTAGTMNTEAFF
TGTGCCAGCAGCTCAGGGACAGCGGGTACCATGAACACTGAAGCTTTCTTT
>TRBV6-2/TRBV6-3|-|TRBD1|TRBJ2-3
CASSTRQGAGSDTQYF
TGTGCCAGCAGTACAAGACAGGGGGCGGGTTCAGATACGCAGTATTTT
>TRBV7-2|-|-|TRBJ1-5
CASSLSGVGNQPQHF
TGTGCCAGCAGCTTGTCAGGGGTGGGCAATCAGCCCCAGCATTTT
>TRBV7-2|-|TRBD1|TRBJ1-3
CASSGGQGDPSGNTIYF
TGTGCCAGCAGCGGGGGACAGGGGGACCCCTCTGGAAACACCATATATTTT
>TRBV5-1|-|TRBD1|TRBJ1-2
CASSLRGGASYGYTF
TGCGCCAGCAGCTTGAGAGGGGGCGCCAGCTATGGCTACACCTTC